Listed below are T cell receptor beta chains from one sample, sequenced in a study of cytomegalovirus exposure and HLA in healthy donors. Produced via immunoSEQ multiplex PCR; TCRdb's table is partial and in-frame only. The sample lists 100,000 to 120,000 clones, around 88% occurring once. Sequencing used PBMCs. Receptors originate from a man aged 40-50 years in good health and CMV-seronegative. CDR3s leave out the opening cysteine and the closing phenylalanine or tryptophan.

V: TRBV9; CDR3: ASSVRRGGTYHTDTQY
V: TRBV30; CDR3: AWGPGQMNTEAF
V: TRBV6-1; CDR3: ASSELFGQGWVG
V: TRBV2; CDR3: ASKEQGNTGELF
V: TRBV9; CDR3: ASSVGRGANTEAF
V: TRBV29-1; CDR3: SVLRGGNTIY
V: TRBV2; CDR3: ASSETRGRSNQPQH
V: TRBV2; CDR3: ASIYTGGSGANVLT
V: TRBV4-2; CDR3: ASSPGASGEETQY
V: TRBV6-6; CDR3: ASLQGEGYGYT
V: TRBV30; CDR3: ACKGTGDTGELF
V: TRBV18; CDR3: ASSPRTTPTGELF
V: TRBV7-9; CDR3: ASSLLGQGNGYT
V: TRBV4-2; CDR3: ASSQKRGASDVFGYT
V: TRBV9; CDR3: ASSVGEAPRGYT
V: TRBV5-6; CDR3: ASSTGNYGYT